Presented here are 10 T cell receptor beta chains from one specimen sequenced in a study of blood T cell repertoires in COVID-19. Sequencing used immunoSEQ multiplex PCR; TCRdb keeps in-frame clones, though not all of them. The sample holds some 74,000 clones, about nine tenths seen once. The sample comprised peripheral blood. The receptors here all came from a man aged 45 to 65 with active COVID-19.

The CDR3 region has the DNA TGCGCCAGCAGCTTGGGCCCCGGCGGTGATACGCAGTATTTT. Protein: CASSLGPGGDTQYF. The V gene is TRBV5-1, the J gene TRBJ2-3; D uncertain. V shed 0 bases and J shed 6 bases, with 11 bases lying between them. The CDR3 totals 14 residues. The germline CDR1 and CDR2 sequences are SGHRS and YFSETQ.

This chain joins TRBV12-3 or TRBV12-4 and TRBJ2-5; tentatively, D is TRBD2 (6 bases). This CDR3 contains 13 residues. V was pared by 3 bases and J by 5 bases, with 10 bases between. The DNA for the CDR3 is TGTGCCAGCAGTTTGCGGGGATTGGAGACCCAGTACTTC. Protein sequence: CASSLRGLETQYF.

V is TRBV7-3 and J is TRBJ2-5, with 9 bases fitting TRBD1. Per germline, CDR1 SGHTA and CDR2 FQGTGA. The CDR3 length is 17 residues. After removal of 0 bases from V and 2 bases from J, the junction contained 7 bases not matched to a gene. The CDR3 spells CASSLTRTGEPQETQYF. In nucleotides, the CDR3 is TGTGCCAGCAGCTTAACCCGGACAGGGGAACCGCAAGAGACCCAGTACTTC.

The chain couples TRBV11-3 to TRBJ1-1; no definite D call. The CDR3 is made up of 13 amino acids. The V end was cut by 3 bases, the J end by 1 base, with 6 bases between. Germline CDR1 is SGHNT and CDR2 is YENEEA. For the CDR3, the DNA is TGTGCCAGCAGCTTGTCAGGGAACACTGAAGCTTTCTTT. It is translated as CASSLSGNTEAFF.

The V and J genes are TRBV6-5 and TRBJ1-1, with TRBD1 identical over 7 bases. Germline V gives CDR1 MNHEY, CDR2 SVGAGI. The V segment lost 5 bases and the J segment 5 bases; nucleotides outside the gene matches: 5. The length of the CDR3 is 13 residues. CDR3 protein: CASSQQGNTEAFF. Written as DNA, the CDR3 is TGTGCCAGCAGTCAACAGGGGAATACTGAAGCTTTCTTT.

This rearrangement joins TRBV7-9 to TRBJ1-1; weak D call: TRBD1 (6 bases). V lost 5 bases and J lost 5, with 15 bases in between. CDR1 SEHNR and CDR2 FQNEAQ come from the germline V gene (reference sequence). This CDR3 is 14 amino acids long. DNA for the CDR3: TGTGCCAGCAGCCCGCTAGGGGGTAGGACTGAAGCTTTCTTT. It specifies CASSPLGGRTEAFF.

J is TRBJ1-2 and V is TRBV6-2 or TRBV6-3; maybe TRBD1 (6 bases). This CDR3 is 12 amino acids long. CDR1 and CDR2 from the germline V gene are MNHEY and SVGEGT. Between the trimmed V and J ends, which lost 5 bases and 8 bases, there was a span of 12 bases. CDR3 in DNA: TGTGCCAGCAGTAGACAGGTCCCCGGCTACACCTTC. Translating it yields CASSRQVPGYTF.

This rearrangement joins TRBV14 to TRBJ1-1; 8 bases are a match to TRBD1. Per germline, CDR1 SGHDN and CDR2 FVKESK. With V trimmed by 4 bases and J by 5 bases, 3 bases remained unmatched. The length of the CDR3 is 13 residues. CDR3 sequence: CASSPGGLTEAFF. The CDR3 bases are TGTGCCAGCAGCCCAGGGGGCTTGACTGAAGCTTTCTTT.

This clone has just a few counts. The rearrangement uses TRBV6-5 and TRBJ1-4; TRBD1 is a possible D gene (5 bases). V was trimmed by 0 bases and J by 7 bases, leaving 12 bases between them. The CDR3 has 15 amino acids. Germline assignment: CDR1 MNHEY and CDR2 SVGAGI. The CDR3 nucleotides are TGTGCCAGCAGTTACTCTGGGGCCCGGAGTGAAAAACTGTTTTTT. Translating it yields CASSYSGARSEKLFF.

Here the CDR3 reads CASSIRDSGANVLTF. Here the CDR3 DNA reads TGTGCCAGTAGTATCCGGGACTCTGGGGCCAACGTCCTGACTTTC. V gene TRBV19 combines with J gene TRBJ2-6; D is possibly TRBD2 (5 bases). Germline-derived CDR1 and CDR2 are LNHDA and SQIVND (reference sequence). Trimming took off 3 bases at V and 0 bases at J, with 6 bases between the two ends. The CDR3 is made up of 15 amino acids.